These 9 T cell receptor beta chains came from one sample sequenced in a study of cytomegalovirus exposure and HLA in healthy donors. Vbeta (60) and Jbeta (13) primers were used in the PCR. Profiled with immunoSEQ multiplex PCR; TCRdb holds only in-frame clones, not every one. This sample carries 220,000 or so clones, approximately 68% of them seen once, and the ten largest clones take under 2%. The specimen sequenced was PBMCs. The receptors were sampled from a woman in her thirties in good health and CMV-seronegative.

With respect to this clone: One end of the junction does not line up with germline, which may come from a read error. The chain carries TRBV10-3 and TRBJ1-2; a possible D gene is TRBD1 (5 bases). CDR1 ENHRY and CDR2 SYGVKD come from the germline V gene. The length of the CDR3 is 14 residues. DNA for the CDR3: TGTGCCAGCAGTTACTCGGCAGGGTCCTATGGCTACACCTTC. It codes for CASSYSAGSYGYTF.

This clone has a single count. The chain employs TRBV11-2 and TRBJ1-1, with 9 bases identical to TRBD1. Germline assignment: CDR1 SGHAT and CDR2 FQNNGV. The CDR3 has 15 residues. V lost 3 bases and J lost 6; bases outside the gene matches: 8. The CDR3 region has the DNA TGTGCCAGCAGCTTCGGCGGGACAGGGTTTGCTGAAGCTTTCTTT. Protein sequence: CASSFGGTGFAEAFF.

CDR3 nucleotide sequence: TGTGCCAGCAGTGAAGCGGGAGGGAACATTCAGTACTTC. It is translated as CASSEAGGNIQYF. This rearrangement joins TRBV2 to TRBJ2-4; the match to TRBD2 covers 7 bases. Germline trimming cut 0 bases from V and 7 bases from J; bases unmatched to any gene: 0. Germline lookup yields CDR1 SNHLY and CDR2 FYNNEI. The CDR3 runs to 13 residues.

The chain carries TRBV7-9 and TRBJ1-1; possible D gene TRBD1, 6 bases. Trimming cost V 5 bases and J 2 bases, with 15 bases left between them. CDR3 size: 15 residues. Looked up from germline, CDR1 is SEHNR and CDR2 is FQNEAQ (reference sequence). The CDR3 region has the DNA TGTGCCAGCAGCCCACAAGCAGGGACAAACACTGAAGCTTTCTTT. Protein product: CASSPQAGTNTEAFF.

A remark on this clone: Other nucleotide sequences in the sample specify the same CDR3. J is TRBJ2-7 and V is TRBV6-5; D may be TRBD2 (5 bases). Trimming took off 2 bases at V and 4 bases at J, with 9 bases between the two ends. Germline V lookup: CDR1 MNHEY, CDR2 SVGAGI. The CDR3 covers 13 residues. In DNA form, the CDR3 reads TGTGCCAGCAGTTACGGAGGACTTTACGAGCAGTACTTC. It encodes CASSYGGLYEQYF.

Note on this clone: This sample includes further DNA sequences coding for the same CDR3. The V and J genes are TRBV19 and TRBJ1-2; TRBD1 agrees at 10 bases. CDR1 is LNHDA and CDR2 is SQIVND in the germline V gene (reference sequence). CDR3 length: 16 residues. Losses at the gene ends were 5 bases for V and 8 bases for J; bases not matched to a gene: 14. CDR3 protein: CASSPRDRGPLGGYTF. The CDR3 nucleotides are TGTGCCAGTAGTCCAAGGGACAGGGGTCCCTTAGGAGGCTACACCTTC.

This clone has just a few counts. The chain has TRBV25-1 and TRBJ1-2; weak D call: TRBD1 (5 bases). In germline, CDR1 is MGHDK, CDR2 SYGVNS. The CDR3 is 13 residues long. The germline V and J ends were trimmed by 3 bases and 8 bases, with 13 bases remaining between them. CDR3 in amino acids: CASSDHRSLGYTF. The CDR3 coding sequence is TGTGCCAGCAGTGACCACAGGTCTTTAGGCTACACCTTC.

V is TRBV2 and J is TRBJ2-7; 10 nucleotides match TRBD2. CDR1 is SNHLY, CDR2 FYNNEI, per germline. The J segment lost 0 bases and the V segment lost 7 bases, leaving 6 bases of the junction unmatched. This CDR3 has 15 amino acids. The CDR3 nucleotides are TGTGCCAGCAAAGTTAGCGGGGGGAGCTCCTACGAGCAGTACTTC. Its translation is CASKVSGGSSYEQYF.

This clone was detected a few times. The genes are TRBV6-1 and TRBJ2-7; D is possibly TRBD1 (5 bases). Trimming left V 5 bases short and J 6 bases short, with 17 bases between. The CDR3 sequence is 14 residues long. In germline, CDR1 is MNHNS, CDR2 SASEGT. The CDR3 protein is CASSSTGSSREQYF. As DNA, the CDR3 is TGTGCCAGCAGTTCAACAGGTTCCTCTCGCGAGCAGTACTTC.